This T cell receptor beta chain was sequenced in a study of cytomegalovirus exposure and HLA in healthy donors. Donors consisted of healthy bone marrow donors. Germline CDR1 and CDR2: SGHAT and FQNNGV. This CDR3 has 15 amino acids. Unmatched junction bases numbered 5, after V lost 8 bases and J lost 1 base. With 60 Vbeta and 13 Jbeta primers, the PCR was carried out. Clones were sequenced by immunoSEQ multiplex PCR, and TCRdb holds only the in-frame ones, with some missing. The sample lists roughly 76,000 clones, roughly 85% occurring once. In regard to this clone: The antigen is not known.

Broader study findings: Overall, some 160 TCR beta chains were annotated as cytomegalovirus-associated.

The J gene is TRBJ2-7, the V gene TRBV11-2, with TRBD2 identical over 13 bases. What was sequenced was PBMCs. The source is a woman aged 25 to 39 in good health and CMV-seronegative. CDR3: CASSGLAGPSYEQYF. CDR3 sequence (DNA): TGTGCCAGCTCGGGACTAGCGGGGCCGTCCTACGAGCAGTACTTC.